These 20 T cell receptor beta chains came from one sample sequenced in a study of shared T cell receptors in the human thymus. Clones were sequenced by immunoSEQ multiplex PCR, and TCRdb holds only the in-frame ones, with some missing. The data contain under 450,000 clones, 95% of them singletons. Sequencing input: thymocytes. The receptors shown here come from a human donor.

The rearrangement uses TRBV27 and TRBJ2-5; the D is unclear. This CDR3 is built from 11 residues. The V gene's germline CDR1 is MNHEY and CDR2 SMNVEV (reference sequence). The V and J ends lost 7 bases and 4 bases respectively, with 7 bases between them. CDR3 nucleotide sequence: TGTGCCAGCACCTTGGGAGAGACCCAGTACTTC. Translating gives CASTLGETQYF.

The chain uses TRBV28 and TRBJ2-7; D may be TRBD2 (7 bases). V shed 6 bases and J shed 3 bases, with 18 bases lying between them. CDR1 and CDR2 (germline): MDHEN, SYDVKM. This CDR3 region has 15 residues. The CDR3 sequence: CASSPAGAPNYEQYF. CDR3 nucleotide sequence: TGTGCCAGCAGCCCCGCGGGGGCTCCTAACTACGAGCAGTACTTC.

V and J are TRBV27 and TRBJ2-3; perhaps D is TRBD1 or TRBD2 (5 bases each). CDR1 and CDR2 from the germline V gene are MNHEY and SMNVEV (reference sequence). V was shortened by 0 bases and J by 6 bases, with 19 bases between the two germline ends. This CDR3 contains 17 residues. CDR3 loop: CASSLSRDVGLTDTQYF. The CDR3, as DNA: TGTGCCAGCAGTTTATCGAGGGACGTCGGTCTGACGGATACGCAGTATTTT.

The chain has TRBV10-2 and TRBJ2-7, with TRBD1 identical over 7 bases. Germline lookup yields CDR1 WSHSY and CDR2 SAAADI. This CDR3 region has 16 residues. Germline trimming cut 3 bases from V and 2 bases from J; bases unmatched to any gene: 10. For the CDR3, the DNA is TGCGCCAGCAGTGAAATCCGGGACAGAAATACCTACGAGCAGTACTTC. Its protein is CASSEIRDRNTYEQYF.

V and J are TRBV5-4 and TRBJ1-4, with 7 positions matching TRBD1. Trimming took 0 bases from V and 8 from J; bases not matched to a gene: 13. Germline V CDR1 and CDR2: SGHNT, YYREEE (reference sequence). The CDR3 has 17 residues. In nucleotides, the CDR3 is TGTGCCAGCAGCTTGGTGACAGGGAAGCTTGTGCCCGAAAAACTGTTTTTT. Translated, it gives CASSLVTGKLVPEKLFF.

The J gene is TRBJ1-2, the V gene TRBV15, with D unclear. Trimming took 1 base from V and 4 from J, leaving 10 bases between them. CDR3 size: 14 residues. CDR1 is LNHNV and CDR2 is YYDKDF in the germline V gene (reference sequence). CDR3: CATSRVFGSYGYTF. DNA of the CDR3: TGTGCCACCAGCAGAGTGTTTGGTTCCTATGGCTACACCTTC. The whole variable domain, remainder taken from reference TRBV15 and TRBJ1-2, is DAMVIQNPRYQVTQFGKPVTLSCSQTLNHNVMYWYQQKSSQAPKLLFHYYDKDFNNEADTPDNFQSRRPNTSFCFLDIRSPGLGDTAMYLCATSRVFGSYGYTFGSGTRLTVV.

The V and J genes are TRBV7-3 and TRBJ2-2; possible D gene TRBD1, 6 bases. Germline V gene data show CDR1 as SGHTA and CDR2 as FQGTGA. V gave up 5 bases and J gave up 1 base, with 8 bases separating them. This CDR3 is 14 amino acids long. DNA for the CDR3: TGTGCCAGCAGCACGGGACAGAACACCGGGGAGCTGTTTTTT. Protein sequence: CASSTGQNTGELFF.

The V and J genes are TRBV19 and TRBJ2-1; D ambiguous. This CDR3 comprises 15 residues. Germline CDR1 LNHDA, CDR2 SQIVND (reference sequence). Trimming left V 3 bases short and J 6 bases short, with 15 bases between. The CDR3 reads CASSIAGAPPNEQFF. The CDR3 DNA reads TGTGCCAGTAGTATCGCAGGAGCTCCCCCCAATGAGCAGTTCTTC.

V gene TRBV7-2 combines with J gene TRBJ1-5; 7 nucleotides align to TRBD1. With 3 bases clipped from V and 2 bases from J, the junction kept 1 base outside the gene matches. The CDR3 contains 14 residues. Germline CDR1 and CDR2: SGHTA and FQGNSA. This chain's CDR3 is CASSFGQGNQPQHF. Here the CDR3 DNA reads TGTGCCAGCAGCTTCGGACAGGGCAATCAGCCCCAGCATTTT.

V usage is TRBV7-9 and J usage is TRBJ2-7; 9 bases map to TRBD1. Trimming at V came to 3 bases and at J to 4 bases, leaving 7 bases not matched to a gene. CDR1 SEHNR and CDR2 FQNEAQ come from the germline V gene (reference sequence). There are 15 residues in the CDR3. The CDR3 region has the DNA TGTGCCAGCAGCTTCAGGGGACAGGGACGGTACGAGCAGTACTTC. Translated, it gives CASSFRGQGRYEQYF.

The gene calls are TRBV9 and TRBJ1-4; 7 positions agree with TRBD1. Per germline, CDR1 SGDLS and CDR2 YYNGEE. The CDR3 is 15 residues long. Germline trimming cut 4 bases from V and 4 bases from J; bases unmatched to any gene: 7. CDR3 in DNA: TGTGCCAGCAGCTCGACGGGACAGATTAATGAAAAACTGTTTTTT. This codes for CASSSTGQINEKLFF.

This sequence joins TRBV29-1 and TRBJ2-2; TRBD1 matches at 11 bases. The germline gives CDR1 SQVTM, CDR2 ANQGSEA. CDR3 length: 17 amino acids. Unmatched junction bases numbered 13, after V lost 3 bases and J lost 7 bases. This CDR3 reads CSVDLGWDRGSRGELFF. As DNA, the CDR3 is TGCAGCGTTGACTTGGGTTGGGACAGGGGGTCCCGCGGGGAGCTGTTTTTT.

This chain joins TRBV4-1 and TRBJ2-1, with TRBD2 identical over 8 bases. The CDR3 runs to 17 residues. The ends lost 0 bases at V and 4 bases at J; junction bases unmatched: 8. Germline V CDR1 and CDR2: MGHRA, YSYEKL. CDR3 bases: TGCGCCAGCAGCCAAGAGGGGGCGGGAGGTTATTACAATGAGCAGTTCTTC. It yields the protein CASSQEGAGGYYNEQFF.

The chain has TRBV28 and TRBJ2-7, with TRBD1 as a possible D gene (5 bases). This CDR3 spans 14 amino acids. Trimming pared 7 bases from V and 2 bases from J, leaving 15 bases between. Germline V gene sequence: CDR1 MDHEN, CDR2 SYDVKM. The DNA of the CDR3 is TGTGCCAGCACCCCCCAAGAAGGGGCCTACGAGCAGTACTTC. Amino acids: CASTPQEGAYEQYF.

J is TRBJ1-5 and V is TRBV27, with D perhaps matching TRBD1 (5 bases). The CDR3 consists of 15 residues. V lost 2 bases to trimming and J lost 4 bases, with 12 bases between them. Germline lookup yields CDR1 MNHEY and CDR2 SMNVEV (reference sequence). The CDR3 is CASSLVGADNQPQHF. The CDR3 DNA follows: TGTGCCAGCAGTTTAGTAGGGGCAGATAATCAGCCCCAGCATTTT.

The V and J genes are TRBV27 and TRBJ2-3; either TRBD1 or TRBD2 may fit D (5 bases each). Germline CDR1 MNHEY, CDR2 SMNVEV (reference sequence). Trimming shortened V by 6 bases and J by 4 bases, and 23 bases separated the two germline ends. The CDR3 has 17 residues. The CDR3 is CASSRPGFRDGPDTQYF. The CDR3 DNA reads TGTGCCAGCAGCAGGCCGGGCTTTCGGGACGGCCCAGATACGCAGTATTTT.

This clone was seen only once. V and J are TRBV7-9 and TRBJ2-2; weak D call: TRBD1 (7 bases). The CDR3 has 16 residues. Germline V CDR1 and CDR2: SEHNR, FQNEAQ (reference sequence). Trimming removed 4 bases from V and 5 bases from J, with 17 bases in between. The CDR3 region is CASSSAGQGGTGELFF. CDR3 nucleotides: TGTGCCAGCAGCTCGGCGGGGCAGGGGGGAACCGGGGAGCTGTTTTTT.

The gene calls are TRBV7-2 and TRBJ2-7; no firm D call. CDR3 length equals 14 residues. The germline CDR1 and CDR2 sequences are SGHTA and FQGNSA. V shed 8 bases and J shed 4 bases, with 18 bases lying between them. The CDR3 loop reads CASGLIGPRYEQYF. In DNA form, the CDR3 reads TGTGCCAGCGGTCTCATTGGGCCCCGATACGAGCAGTACTTC.

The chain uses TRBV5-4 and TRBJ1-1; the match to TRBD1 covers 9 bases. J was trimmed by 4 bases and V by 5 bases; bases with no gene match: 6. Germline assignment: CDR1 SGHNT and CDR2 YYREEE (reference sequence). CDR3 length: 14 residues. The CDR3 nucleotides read TGTGCCAGCAGGAGGACAGGGGAGGCCACTGAAGCTTTCTTT. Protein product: CASRRTGEATEAFF. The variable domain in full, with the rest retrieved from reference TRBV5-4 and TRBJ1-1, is ETGVTQSPTHLIKTRGQQVTLRCSSQSGHNTVSWYQQALGQGPQFIFQYYREEENGRGNFPPRFSGLQFPNYSSELNVNALELDDSALYLCASRRTGEATEAFFGQGTRLTVV.

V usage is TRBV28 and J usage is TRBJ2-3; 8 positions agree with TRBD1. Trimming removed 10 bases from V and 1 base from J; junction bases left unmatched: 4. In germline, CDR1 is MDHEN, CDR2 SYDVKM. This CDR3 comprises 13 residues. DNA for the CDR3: TGTGCCACCCCGGGACAGGGCACAGATACGCAGTATTTT. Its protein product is CATPGQGTDTQYF.